The 18 T cell receptor beta chains listed next were all sequenced from one sample in a study of shared clonotypes between healthy human individuals. The table came from immunoSEQ multiplex PCR; TCRdb's copy has only in-frame clones and leaves some out. The sample contains 2 million to 3 million clones, approximately 94% of which appear only once. The specimen was naive CD4+ T cells from PBMCs. Subset here: CD45RA+ positively selected. The source of these receptors is a man younger than 35 in good health. Some clones in this sample may be carry-over from other donors' samples.

The chain couples TRBV7-3 to TRBJ1-1, with D tentatively TRBD1 (5 bases). This CDR3 is 15 amino acids long. The germline V and J ends were trimmed by 2 bases and 1 base, with 11 bases remaining between them. Germline values: CDR1 SGHTA, CDR2 FQGTGA. CDR3 protein: CASSLVGPSNTEAFF. For the CDR3, the DNA is TGTGCCAGCAGCTTAGTGGGACCGTCGAACACTGAAGCTTTCTTT.

Of note for this clone: In the same sample, other DNA sequences code for this CDR3. The CDR3 is CASSEQETQYF. CDR3 nucleotides: TGTGCCAGCAGTGAGCAAGAGACCCAGTACTTC. The chain links TRBV25-1 to TRBJ2-5; D not certain. Germline CDR1 is MGHDK and CDR2 is SYGVNS. The CDR3 sequence is 11 residues long. Trimming pared 3 bases from V and 2 bases from J, leaving 1 base between. Supplemented by reference TRBV25-1 and TRBJ2-5, the full variable domain reads EADIYQTPRYLVIGTGKKITLECSQTMGHDKMYWYQQDPGMELHLIHYSYGVNSTEKGDLSSESTVSRIRTEHFPLTLESARPSHTSQYLCASSEQETQYFGPGTRLLVL.

In the case of this clone: Other DNA sequences in the sample encode the same CDR3. V usage is TRBV14 and J usage is TRBJ1-1; weak D call: TRBD1 (6 bases). The CDR3 spans 13 residues. Germline V gene data show CDR1 as SGHDN and CDR2 as FVKESK. The V end was cut by 3 bases, the J end by 2 bases, with 7 bases between. CDR3 sequence: CASSQDRNTEAFF. The CDR3 DNA reads as TGTGCCAGCAGCCAGGACAGAAACACTGAAGCTTTCTTT.

This clone occurred once. V gene TRBV19 combines with J gene TRBJ1-5; the match to TRBD1 covers 8 bases. CDR1 is LNHDA, CDR2 SQIVND, per germline (reference sequence). The CDR3 sequence is 16 residues long. V shed 3 bases and J 6 bases; nucleotides not matched to a gene: 10. The CDR3, as DNA: TGTGCCAGTAGTATTTTTAGGCAGGGGGCTGTTCAGCCCCAGCATTTT. It yields the protein CASSIFRQGAVQPQHF.

This clone was detected only a few times. This rearrangement joins TRBV6-1 to TRBJ1-1; TRBD1 might be the D (6 bases). Between the trimmed V and J ends, which lost 6 bases and 2 bases, there was a span of 10 bases. Germline V lookup: CDR1 MNHNS, CDR2 SASEGT. There are 13 residues in the CDR3. This CDR3 reads CASRGGLNTEAFF. The CDR3 coding sequence is TGTGCCAGCAGAGGGGGTCTTAACACTGAAGCTTTCTTT.

The rearrangement uses TRBV18 and TRBJ1-2; D gene ambiguous. This CDR3 spans 15 amino acids. Trimming took 1 base from V and 4 from J, leaving 13 bases between them. The germline gives CDR1 KGHSH, CDR2 LQKENI. CDR3 coding DNA: TGTGCCAGCTCACCACGAGGACCACCACTCTATGGCTACACCTTC. Its protein product is CASSPRGPPLYGYTF.

V usage is TRBV18 and J usage is TRBJ2-7; D uncertain. V was cut by 3 bases and J by 2 bases, with 11 bases left in between. The CDR3 runs to 14 residues. CDR1 and CDR2 (germline): KGHSH, LQKENI. CDR3 in DNA: TGTGCCAGCTCACCTCAAATATTCACCTACGAGCAGTACTTC. Translated, it gives CASSPQIFTYEQYF. The whole variable domain, filled in from reference TRBV18 and TRBJ2-7, reads NAGVMQNPRHLVRRRGQEARLRCSPMKGHSHVYWYRQLPEEGLKFMVYLQKENIIDESGMPKERFSAEFPKEGPSILRIQQVVRGDSAAYFCASSPQIFTYEQYFGPGTRLTVT.

V is TRBV7-6 and J is TRBJ2-2, with D perhaps TRBD2 (6 bases). Trimming stripped 5 bases from V and 2 bases from J, with 15 bases between. Germline V gene data show CDR1 as SGHVS and CDR2 as FNYEAQ. There are 16 residues in the CDR3. CDR3 sequence: CASSLQTSTNTGELFF. CDR3 nucleotide sequence: TGTGCCAGCAGCCTCCAGACTAGTACAAACACCGGGGAGCTGTTTTTT.

This chain connects TRBV4-2 to TRBJ1-2; TRBD1 might be the D (6 bases). Germline V gene lookup returns CDR1 LGHNA and CDR2 YNFKEQ. The CDR3 extends over 14 amino acids. Trimming removed 4 bases at V and 4 bases at J, with 13 bases between. The CDR3 protein is CASSPGDISYGYTF. The CDR3 nucleotides read TGTGCCAGCAGCCCGGGGGACATTTCCTATGGCTACACCTTC.

This chain uses TRBV7-6 with TRBJ1-5, with D perhaps TRBD1 (5 bases). The CDR3 has 15 amino acids. Germline V lookup: CDR1 SGHVS, CDR2 FNYEAQ. V gave up 1 base and J gave up 7 bases, with 14 bases separating them. CDR3 sequence: CASSLGQGGTQPQHF. CDR3 nucleotides: TGTGCCAGCAGCTTAGGGCAGGGTGGAACCCAGCCCCAGCATTTT.

The rearrangement joins TRBV7-2 to TRBJ2-5; D call uncertain. This CDR3 spans 15 amino acids. In germline, CDR1 is SGHTA, CDR2 FQGNSA. Trimming stripped 1 base from V and 6 bases from J, with 15 bases between. CDR3 protein: CASSLVPGPEKTQYF. CDR3 sequence (DNA): TGTGCCAGCAGCTTAGTGCCGGGTCCGGAGAAGACCCAGTACTTC.

The chain recombines TRBV5-4 with TRBJ2-7; TRBD1 aligns across 10 bases. The CDR3 loop spans 16 amino acids. Germline CDR1 SGHNT, CDR2 YYREEE (reference sequence). The V gene end was trimmed by 0 bases and the J gene end by 3 bases; junction bases not matched to a gene: 6. This CDR3 reads CASSLGRGQGYYEQYF. The DNA of the CDR3 is TGTGCCAGCAGCTTGGGGAGGGGACAGGGGTACTACGAGCAGTACTTC.

This clone is a singleton in its sample. This chain links TRBV9 with TRBJ1-2; D is unresolved. V was cut by 3 bases and J by 4 bases, with 13 bases left in between. This CDR3 spans 14 amino acids. The germline V gene encodes CDR1 SGDLS and CDR2 YYNGEE. The CDR3 reads CASSAGPLSYGYTF. The CDR3 DNA is TGTGCCAGCAGCGCGGGCCCCCTCAGCTATGGCTACACCTTC. Using reference TRBV9 and TRBJ1-2 for the parts outside the CDR3, the full variable domain is DSGVTQTPKHLITATGQRVTLRCSPRSGDLSVYWYQQSLDQGLQFLIQYYNGEERAKGNILERFSAQQFPDLHSELNLSSLELGDSALYFCASSAGPLSYGYTFGSGTRLTVV.

The chain couples TRBV7-9 to TRBJ2-7; D is perhaps TRBD2 (6 bases). The CDR3 runs 15 residues. Germline V gene data show CDR1 as SEHNR and CDR2 as FQNEAQ (reference sequence). V was clipped by 5 bases and J by 2 bases, with 16 bases between them. CDR3 coding DNA: TGTGCCAGCAGCCATCCCGGGACTTTGACCTACGAGCAGTACTTC. It specifies CASSHPGTLTYEQYF.

CDR3 region: CSGSGILTDTQYF. The CDR3 DNA is TGCAGCGGTAGCGGGATTCTTACAGATACGCAGTATTTT. The chain couples TRBV29-1 to TRBJ2-3, with TRBD2 identical over 8 bases. The CDR3 loop spans 13 amino acids. Trimming cost V 7 bases and J 3 bases; bases outside gene matches: 6. CDR1 SQVTM and CDR2 ANQGSEA come from the germline V gene.

Comments on this clone: In the same sample, other DNA sequences code for this CDR3. This rearrangement joins TRBV7-9 to TRBJ1-6, with a possible D match to TRBD1 (6 bases). The V end lost 3 bases, the J end lost 10 bases, and 10 bases lay between the germline ends. CDR1 is SEHNR, CDR2 FQNEAQ, per germline (reference sequence). This CDR3 has 13 amino acids. Here the CDR3 reads CASSLGGASPLHF. CDR3 DNA: TGTGCCAGCAGCTTGGGGGGGGCCTCACCCCTCCACTTT. Supplemented by reference TRBV7-9 and TRBJ1-6, the full variable domain reads DTGVSQNPRHKITKRGQNVTFRCDPISEHNRLYWYRQTLGQGPEFLTYFQNEAQLEKSRLLSDRFSAERPKGSFSTLEIQRTEQGDSAMYLCASSLGGASPLHFGNGTRLTVT.

This clone was recorded only once. The chain is built from TRBV30 and TRBJ2-4; either TRBD1 or TRBD2 may fit D (5 bases each). Germline CDR1 is GTSNPN and CDR2 is SVGIG (reference sequence). V was clipped by 4 bases and J by 4 bases, with 11 bases between them. The CDR3 length is 13 residues. CDR3 nucleotides: TGTGCCTGGAAGGGACGCCAGAAAAACATTCAGTACTTC. It translates to CAWKGRQKNIQYF.

The genes are TRBV18 and TRBJ2-1, with 10 bases identical to TRBD2. The CDR3 length is 15 residues. V gave up 4 bases and J gave up 9 bases; unmatched junction bases: 9. Germline values: CDR1 KGHSH, CDR2 LQKENI. CDR3 residues: CASSLPSGSVGEQFF. The CDR3 DNA reads as TGTGCCAGCTCACTCCCTAGCGGGAGTGTCGGTGAGCAGTTCTTC.